The 5 T cell receptor beta chains below were found in one sample sequenced in a study of T cell changes during pregnancy in multiple sclerosis. Sequencing used immunoSEQ multiplex PCR; TCRdb keeps in-frame clones, though not all of them. The sample has approximately 61,000 clones, 90% seen once. Sequenced material: peripheral blood, taken in the first trimester of pregnancy. Every receptor here comes from a female donor in good health, enrolled as a control in a pregnancy study.

V gene TRBV2 combines with J gene TRBJ2-5; 12 nucleotides align to TRBD2. The V gene's germline CDR1 is SNHLY and CDR2 FYNNEI. Germline trimming cut 6 bases from V and 4 bases from J; bases unmatched to any gene: 0. The CDR3 length is 13 residues. For the CDR3, the DNA is TGTGCCAGCAGGACTAGCGGGGGAGAGACCCAGTACTTC. Translation: CASRTSGGETQYF.

V and J are TRBV29-1 and TRBJ2-3; 10 bases line up with TRBD1. The ends lost 6 bases at V and 3 bases at J; junction bases unmatched: 9. CDR3 length equals 15 residues. Germline CDR1 is SQVTM and CDR2 is ANQGSEA. The CDR3 spells CSVRQGADGTDTQYF. DNA of the CDR3: TGCAGCGTGAGACAGGGGGCAGATGGGACAGATACGCAGTATTTT.

V is TRBV28 and J is TRBJ2-7; 10 nucleotides align to TRBD1. Germline lookup yields CDR1 MDHEN and CDR2 SYDVKM. This CDR3 is built from 15 residues. Trimming at V came to 3 bases and at J to 1 base, leaving 3 bases not matched to a gene. CDR3 DNA sequence: TGTGCCAGCAGTTTCAGACAGGGGGCATCCTACGAGCAGTACTTC. It is translated as CASSFRQGASYEQYF.

This chain connects TRBV28 to TRBJ2-4; D ambiguous. Germline V CDR1 and CDR2: MDHEN, SYDVKM. CDR3 length: 14 amino acids. Trimming took 5 bases from V and 0 from J, leaving 8 bases between them. The CDR3: CASSIRVAKNIQYF. The CDR3, as DNA: TGTGCCAGCAGTATCCGCGTAGCCAAAAACATTCAGTACTTC.

The rearrangement joins TRBV6-5 to TRBJ1-5, with D tentatively TRBD1 (6 bases). The CDR3 length is 14 residues. CDR1 and CDR2 from the germline V gene are MNHEY and SVGAGI. Trimming shortened V by 8 bases and J by 1 base, and 12 bases separated the two germline ends. The CDR3 region has the DNA TGTGCCAGCCGGGGGGCAAGGAGCAATCAGCCCCAGCATTTT. Translating it yields CASRGARSNQPQHF.